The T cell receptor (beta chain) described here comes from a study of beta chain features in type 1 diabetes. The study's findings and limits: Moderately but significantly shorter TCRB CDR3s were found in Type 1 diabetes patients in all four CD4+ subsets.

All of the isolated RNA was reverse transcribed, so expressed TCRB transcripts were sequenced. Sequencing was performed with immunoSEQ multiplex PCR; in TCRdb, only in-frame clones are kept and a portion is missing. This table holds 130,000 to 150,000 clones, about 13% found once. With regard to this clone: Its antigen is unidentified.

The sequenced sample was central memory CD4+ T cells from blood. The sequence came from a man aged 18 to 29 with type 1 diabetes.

CDR3 nucleotides: TGCAGCGTCCTACAGGGAACCAGTCCCTACGAGCAGTACTTC. It codes for CSVLQGTSPYEQYF. The chain joins TRBV29-1 to TRBJ2-7; TRBD1 might be the D (6 bases). The CDR3 is 14 amino acids. Per the germline V gene, CDR1 is SQVTM and CDR2 is ANQGSEA. V was clipped by 6 bases and J by 2 bases, with 17 bases between them.